These T cell receptor beta chains were read from a single sample in a study of T cell responses to AZD1222 COVID-19 vaccine. The method was immunoSEQ multiplex PCR; TCRdb's version includes in-frame clones alone and lacks a portion of them. Among some 85,000 clones listed, about 91% were seen once. Material: peripheral blood, obtained on day 0 of AZD1222 vaccination. The receptors were gathered from an adult in good health. Each CDR3 is given with its conserved first and last residue. A D gene is named only where the DNA matches it firmly. The size entry is marked missing in some rows and otherwise reads once, few, many or a size class.

v_call	j_call	clone_size	d_call	cdr3_length	cdr3_aa	cdr3_nt
TRBV7-9	TRBJ1-2	-	-	12	CASSFGGYGYTF	TGTGCCAGCAGCTTTGGGGGGTATGGCTACACCTTC
TRBV11-2	TRBJ2-2	-	-	15	CASSSQRSNTGELFF	TGTGCCAGCAGCTCCCAAAGATCGAACACCGGGGAGCTGTTTTTT
TRBV27	TRBJ2-1	-	-	13	CASSPTPFNEQFF	TGTGCCAGCAGTCCCACCCCCTTCAATGAGCAGTTCTTC
TRBV9	TRBJ2-7	-	TRBD1	15	CASSVEGQASYEQYF	TGTGCCAGCAGCGTAGAGGGACAGGCGTCCTACGAGCAGTACTTC
TRBV11-2	TRBJ1-4	-	TRBD1	18	CASSPRGRGEDFYEKLFF	TGTGCCAGCAGCCCCAGGGGGCGGGGGGAGGATTTCTATGAAAAACTGTTTTTT
TRBV11-2	TRBJ1-1	-	-	15	CASSVTGTVNTEAFF	TGTGCCAGCAGCGTAACCGGGACGGTGAACACTGAAGCTTTCTTT
TRBV5-1	TRBJ1-2	-	-	15	CASSLSIGVDYGYTF	TGCGCCAGCAGCTTGTCTATAGGGGTTGACTATGGCTACACCTTC
TRBV3-1/TRBV3-2	TRBJ2-2	-	-	14	CASSPLSGTGELFF	TGTGCCAGCAGCCCTCTAAGCGGCACCGGGGAGCTGTTTTTT
TRBV5-4	TRBJ2-1	-	-	15	CASSLALGMANEQFF	TGTGCCAGCAGCTTGGCCCTGGGGATGGCCAATGAGCAGTTCTTC
TRBV15	TRBJ2-5	-	-	14	CATSRGGNQETQYF	TGTGCCACCAGCAGAGGGGGGAATCAAGAGACCCAGTACTTC
TRBV5-6	TRBJ1-6	-	TRBD1	14	CASSPGTGYSPLHF	TGTGCCAGCAGCCCCGGGACAGGGTATTCACCCCTCCACTTT
TRBV18	TRBJ1-1	-	-	17	CASSPPWRGQGNTEAFF	TGTGCCAGCTCACCCCCCTGGCGGGGGCAAGGGAACACTGAAGCTTTCTTT
TRBV3-1/TRBV3-2	TRBJ1-2	few	-	14	CASSQALSKRGYTF	TGTGCCAGCAGCCAAGCTTTGTCAAAGCGGGGCTACACCTTC
TRBV5-4	TRBJ1-6	-	-	13	CASKGAGDSPLHF	TGTGCCAGCAAAGGGGCAGGGGATTCACCCCTCCACTTT
TRBV28	TRBJ1-1	once	-	12	CASSLGDKEAFF	TGTGCCAGCAGTTTAGGCGACAAGGAAGCTTTCTTT
TRBV4-3	TRBJ1-6	-	-	16	CASSQEGPPDNSPLHF	TGCGCCAGCAGCCAAGAGGGCCCCCCGGATAATTCACCCCTCCACTTT
TRBV5-4	TRBJ2-5	-	-	13	CALTTGNGETQYF	TGTGCCTTGACAACAGGGAATGGAGAGACCCAGTACTTC
TRBV12-3/TRBV12-4	TRBJ1-1	-	-	13	CASSRRVLAEAFF	TGTGCCAGCAGTCGCAGGGTTTTGGCTGAAGCTTTCTTT
TRBV7-9	TRBJ2-7	-	-	14	CASSLGLVTYEQYF	TGTGCCAGCAGCTTAGGCCTAGTAACCTACGAGCAGTACTTC
TRBV5-4	TRBJ2-7	-	-	14	CASSLRTGSYEQYF	TGTGCCAGCAGTCTGAGGACGGGGTCCTACGAGCAGTACTTC
TRBV5-4	TRBJ2-5	-	TRBD2	15	CASSLGLAGQETQYF	TGTGCCAGCAGCTTGGGGCTAGCGGGACAAGAGACCCAGTACTTC
TRBV2	TRBJ2-3	-	-	11	CASSSGDTQYF	TGTGCCAGCAGTTCCGGAGATACGCAGTATTTT
TRBV7-6	TRBJ2-3	-	-	14	CASSPTWFADTQYF	TGTGCCAGCAGCCCGACCTGGTTCGCAGATACGCAGTATTTT
TRBV7-2	TRBJ2-5	-	-	16	CASSLGVTDVLETQYF	TGTGCCAGCAGCTTAGGAGTAACAGACGTTTTGGAGACCCAGTACTTC
TRBV6-1	TRBJ1-2	-	-	14	CASSEPSYPGGYTF	TGTGCCAGCAGTGAGCCTTCTTACCCGGGAGGCTACACCTTC
TRBV9	TRBJ2-1	-	TRBD2	16	CASSHTLAGDYNEQFF	TGTGCCAGCAGCCACACACTAGCGGGTGACTACAATGAGCAGTTCTTC
TRBV12-3/TRBV12-4	TRBJ1-1	-	-	13	CASSLAEATEAFF	TGTGCCAGCAGTTTAGCGGAGGCCACTGAAGCTTTCTTT
TRBV11-3	TRBJ2-2	-	-	14	CASSLTGNTGELFF	TGTGCCAGCAGCTTAACCGGGAACACCGGGGAGCTGTTTTTT
TRBV5-1	TRBJ1-3	-	-	14	CASRVAGGGNTIYF	TGCGCCAGCAGGGTGGCGGGAGGTGGAAACACCATATATTTT
TRBV18	TRBJ1-6	-	-	16	CASSPHDPGANSPLHF	TGTGCCAGCTCACCACATGATCCAGGCGCAAATTCACCCCTCCACTTT
TRBV18	TRBJ2-2	-	TRBD2	16	CASSPPGGRDTGELFF	TGTGCCAGCTCACCGCCGGGAGGGCGCGACACCGGGGAGCTGTTTTTT
TRBV18	TRBJ1-5	-	TRBD1	15	CASSPPGRGSQPQHF	TGTGCCAGCTCACCACCGGGCAGGGGGAGCCAGCCCCAGCATTTT
TRBV27	TRBJ2-1	-	-	15	CASSLLREADNEQFF	TGTGCCAGCAGTTTACTCAGGGAAGCCGACAATGAGCAGTTCTTC
TRBV7-9	TRBJ2-7	-	-	16	CASSLIMGEDRHEQYF	TGTGCCAGCAGCTTAATTATGGGGGAGGATCGGCACGAGCAGTACTTC
TRBV10-1	TRBJ2-1	-	-	14	CASSDSPVVDEQFF	TGCGCCAGCAGTGATAGCCCCGTGGTGGATGAGCAGTTCTTC
TRBV4-1	TRBJ1-2	-	TRBD1	14	CASSPIPGQGDATF	TGCGCCAGCAGCCCCATACCGGGACAGGGGGATGCCACCTTC
TRBV12-3/TRBV12-4	TRBJ1-2	once	-	13	CASSLGGHYGYTF	TGTGCCAGCAGTTTGGGCGGACACTATGGCTACACCTTC
TRBV7-3	TRBJ2-1	-	-	12	CASSSQGNEQFF	TGTGCCAGCAGCTCACAGGGAAATGAGCAGTTCTTC
TRBV10-3	TRBJ2-3	-	TRBD2	15	CAISAASGTTDTQYF	TGTGCCATCAGTGCGGCTAGCGGGACCACAGATACGCAGTATTTT
TRBV11-2	TRBJ1-2	once	TRBD1	16	CASSQRKGQGDYGYTF	TGTGCCAGCAGCCAACGCAAGGGACAGGGGGACTATGGCTACACCTTC
TRBV29-1	TRBJ1-3	-	TRBD1	15	CSARRSGGSGNTIYF	TGCAGCGCCAGAAGGTCAGGGGGCTCTGGAAACACCATATATTTT
TRBV19	TRBJ2-5	-	-	16	CASSIGVPGGKETQYF	TGTGCCAGTAGTATAGGTGTTCCGGGGGGCAAAGAGACCCAGTACTTC
TRBV7-9	TRBJ1-2	-	TRBD1	12	CASRGQPDGYTF	TGTGCCAGCAGGGGACAGCCCGATGGCTACACCTTC
TRBV28	TRBJ2-7	-	-	12	CASSLGYYEQYF	TGTGCCAGCAGTCTTGGGTACTACGAGCAGTACTTC
TRBV10-3	TRBJ1-6	-	TRBD1	14	CASRGQGAITPLHF	TGTGCCTCCCGCGGACAGGGGGCTATTACACCCCTCCACTTT
TRBV6-5	TRBJ2-7	-	-	15	CASTPRGAESYEQYF	TGTGCCAGCACCCCCAGGGGGGCTGAATCCTACGAGCAGTACTTC
TRBV27	TRBJ1-1	-	-	14	CASSQTLGGGRAFF	TGTGCCAGCAGTCAAACATTGGGGGGGGGAAGAGCTTTCTTT
TRBV11-2	TRBJ1-2	-	-	13	CASSARDGYGYTF	TGTGCCAGCAGCGCTAGGGATGGGTATGGCTACACCTTC
TRBV7-3	TRBJ2-3	-	TRBD2	18	CASSFGSGISPNGDTQYF	TGTGCCAGCAGCTTCGGAAGCGGGATCTCCCCGAATGGAGATACGCAGTATTTT
TRBV7-2	TRBJ1-2	-	TRBD1	14	CASSPGQTIDGYTF	TGTGCCAGCAGCCCGGGACAGACCATCGATGGCTACACCTTC
TRBV5-6	TRBJ1-1	-	TRBD1	13	CASSSIRDREAFF	TGTGCCAGCAGCTCCATCCGGGACAGGGAAGCTTTCTTT
TRBV6-5	TRBJ1-5	-	-	14	CASSYSNSNQPQHF	TGTGCCAGCAGTTACTCCAATAGCAATCAGCCCCAGCATTTT
TRBV7-2	TRBJ1-5	-	TRBD1	15	CASSSEGTVGQPQHF	TGTGCCAGCAGCTCAGAGGGGACAGTCGGTCAGCCCCAGCATTTT